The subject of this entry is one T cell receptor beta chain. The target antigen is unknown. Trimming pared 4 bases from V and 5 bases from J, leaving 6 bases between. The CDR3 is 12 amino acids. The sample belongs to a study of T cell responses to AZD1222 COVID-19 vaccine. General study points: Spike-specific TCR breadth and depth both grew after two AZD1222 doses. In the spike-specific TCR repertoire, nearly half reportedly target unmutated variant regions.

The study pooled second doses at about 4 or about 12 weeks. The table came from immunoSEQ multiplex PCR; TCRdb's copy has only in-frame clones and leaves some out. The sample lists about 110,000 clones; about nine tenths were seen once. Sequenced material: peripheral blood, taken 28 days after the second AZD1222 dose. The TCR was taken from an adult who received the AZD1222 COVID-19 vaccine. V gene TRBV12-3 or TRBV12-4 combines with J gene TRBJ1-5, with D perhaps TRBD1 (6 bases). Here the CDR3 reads CASSSGDQPQHF. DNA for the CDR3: TGTGCCAGCAGTTCAGGGGATCAGCCCCAGCATTTT.